This TCR beta chain is drawn from a study of T cells in women clearing cervical HPV infection. Notes on this clone: The observed sequence ends 3 residues before the CDR3 terminus, with the missing tail filled in from the germline J gene.

This CDR3 is 16 amino acids long. V shed 0 bases and J 9 bases; nucleotides not matched to a gene: 10. Germline CDR1 reads DFQATT; CDR2 reads SNEGSKA (reference sequence). Repertoires were generated with immunoSEQ multiplex PCR, while TCRdb's copy carries only in-frame clones and drops some. This sample's table has some 40,000 clones. Sequencing was performed on blood buffy coat. This chain joins TRBV20-1 and TRBJ2-1, with 11 nucleotides matching TRBD2. This clonotype was obtained from a woman between 18 and 70 years old with a cervical HPV16 infection that either progressed to CIN3+ or cleared (not recorded which). The CDR3 region is CSARDPIAGGPGEQFF. The CDR3 bases that were read are TGCAGTGCTAGAGATCCTATAGCGGGGGGGCCAGGTGAG.